In its sample, the clone carrying this T cell receptor beta chain was seen once. Per the original data handling: Reference gene primer amplification gave estimated nucleated cell counts. Method: immunoSEQ multiplex PCR; TCRdb's copy keeps in-frame clones and lacks some. Clone size and the V and J calls come from that table; the DNA yielded D and trimming. The sample lists tens of thousands of clones, 85% to 90% occurring once. The data are from a study of blood T cell repertoires in COVID-19. In the study overall: Whether acute or convalescent, the COVID-19 samples came from the United States, Italy and Spain.

Germline CDR1 and CDR2: MNHEY and SVGAGI. The CDR3 is 16 residues long. Trimming took 4 bases from V and 7 from J, leaving 19 bases between them. The source material was peripheral blood. This clonotype was sampled from a human donor in a cohort sampled during active COVID-19. The chain recombines TRBV6-5 with TRBJ1-4; D perhaps matches TRBD1 (6 bases). CDR3 sequence (DNA): TGTGCCAGCAGTTGGGGACGGGCAGGGGTGAGTGAAAAACTGTTTTTT. It encodes CASSWGRAGVSEKLFF.